This passage covers 10 T cell receptor beta chains from one sample sequenced in a study of blood T cell repertoires in COVID-19. Repertoires were generated with immunoSEQ multiplex PCR, while TCRdb's copy carries only in-frame clones and drops some. The sample lists 200,000 to 250,000 clones; 87% were seen once. The material sequenced was PBMCs or T cells enriched from blood (not recorded which). These receptors were taken from a man aged 25-45 years who had recovered from COVID-19.

This sequence joins TRBV4-3 and TRBJ1-2; TRBD1 matches 7 bases. The V gene end was trimmed by 2 bases and the J gene end by 1 base; junction bases not matched to a gene: 7. This CDR3 is 16 amino acids long. Germline values: CDR1 LGHNA, CDR2 YSLEER. This chain's CDR3 is CASSQNPGQLNYGYTF. The CDR3 bases are TGCGCCAGCAGCCAAAATCCGGGACAGCTTAACTATGGCTACACCTTC.

This clone was detected a few times. The chain has TRBV24-1 and TRBJ1-5; 11 bases agree with TRBD1. The CDR3 sequence is 17 residues long. Germline loops: CDR1 KGHDR, CDR2 SFDVKD. Losses at the gene ends were 3 bases for V and 3 bases for J; bases not matched to a gene: 6. The CDR3 spells CATSDLMGQGVNQPQHF. The CDR3 DNA is TGTGCCACCAGTGATCTGATGGGACAGGGGGTCAATCAGCCCCAGCATTTT.

The chain has TRBV24-1 and TRBJ2-1; 11 nucleotides agree with TRBD2. The V segment lost 2 bases and the J segment 0 bases; nucleotides outside the gene matches: 8. Germline CDR1 reads KGHDR; CDR2 reads SFDVKD. This CDR3 contains 19 residues. CDR3 DNA: TGTGCCACCAGTGATTGGAGGGCTAGCGGGAGGTTCTCCTACAATGAGCAGTTCTTC. Translation: CATSDWRASGRFSYNEQFF.

This clone was recorded a few times. V and J are TRBV7-2 and TRBJ1-6, with TRBD1 as a possible D gene (6 bases). CDR3 size: 14 residues. Germline assignment: CDR1 SGHTA and CDR2 FQGNSA. V lost 3 bases to trimming and J lost 5 bases, with 8 bases between them. The CDR3 spells CASSFGGDNSPLHF. The CDR3 DNA is TGTGCCAGCAGCTTTGGGGGCGATAATTCACCCCTCCACTTT.

This chain links TRBV7-2 with TRBJ1-1; 7 nucleotides line up with TRBD1. The germline V gene encodes CDR1 SGHTA and CDR2 FQGNSA. V lost 6 bases and J lost 4; bases outside the gene matches: 11. The CDR3 contains 15 residues. The CDR3 region has the DNA TGTGCCAGCAGAAAAAGTGACAGGGTTGGCACTGAAGCTTTCTTT. This gives the protein CASRKSDRVGTEAFF.

The chain joins TRBV9 to TRBJ2-1; tentative D call: TRBD2 (6 bases). CDR3 length equals 15 residues. The V end lost 0 bases, the J end lost 7 bases, and 14 bases lay between the germline ends. Germline CDR1 and CDR2: SGDLS and YYNGEE. This CDR3 is CASSVDLSAGNEQFF. CDR3 coding DNA: TGTGCCAGCAGCGTAGATTTAAGCGCGGGAAATGAGCAGTTCTTC.

The gene calls are TRBV11-3 and TRBJ1-5; a weak D match, TRBD1 (5 bases). Germline V gene lookup returns CDR1 SGHNT and CDR2 YENEEA. The CDR3 sequence is 17 residues long. Trimming shortened V by 0 bases and J by 0 bases, and 12 bases separated the two germline ends. CDR3 residues: CASSLEDGDYSNQPQHF. The CDR3 DNA reads TGTGCCAGCAGCTTAGAGGACGGGGACTATAGCAATCAGCCCCAGCATTTT.

V and J are TRBV19 and TRBJ2-5; 7 bases match TRBD2. V shed 6 bases and J 5 bases; nucleotides not matched to a gene: 12. This CDR3 has 15 amino acids. Germline V gene lookup returns CDR1 LNHDA and CDR2 SQIVND (reference sequence). CDR3 bases: TGTGCCAGTAGGACACAATGGGGGGGATCGGAGACCCAGTACTTC. It codes for CASRTQWGGSETQYF.

This chain links TRBV5-4 with TRBJ1-1, with 8 bases aligning to TRBD1. CDR1 is SGHNT, CDR2 YYREEE, per germline (reference sequence). CDR3 length: 13 residues. Unmatched junction bases numbered 9, after V lost 0 bases and J lost 14 bases. Here the CDR3 reads CASSLVGQGFIFF. CDR3 nucleotide sequence: TGTGCCAGCAGCTTGGTTGGACAGGGATTTATCTTCTTT.

This rearrangement joins TRBV28 to TRBJ1-1, with a tentative D call TRBD1 (5 bases). Germline lookup yields CDR1 MDHEN and CDR2 SYDVKM. This CDR3 is built from 20 residues. The V end lost 3 bases, the J end lost 0 bases, and 26 bases lay between the germline ends. The CDR3 reads CASSFARVGPTSSMNTEAFF. CDR3 bases: TGTGCCAGCAGTTTCGCCAGGGTCGGGCCTACCTCCTCCATGAACACTGAAGCTTTCTTT.